Shown below are 30 T cell receptor beta chains from a single sample sequenced in a study of blood T cell repertoires in COVID-19. Assay: immunoSEQ multiplex PCR; the TCRdb copy retains only in-frame clones and omits some. The sample holds fewer than 250,000 clones, 83% seen once. What was sequenced was PBMCs or T cells enriched from blood (not recorded which). These receptors came from a woman aged 50 to 60 who had been exposed to COVID-19.

The chain uses TRBV12-5 and TRBJ2-2; TRBD1 matches 7 bases. Germline V CDR1 and CDR2: LGHNT, FRNRAP. V shed 2 bases, J shed 6 bases, and the junction held 9 bases outside the gene matches. This CDR3 contains 16 residues. CDR3 loop: CASGLPVTGPPGELFF. The CDR3 DNA reads TGTGCTAGTGGTTTGCCCGTGACAGGGCCCCCCGGGGAGCTGTTTTTT.

The chain uses TRBV12-3 or TRBV12-4 and TRBJ1-1; D remains ambiguous. V lost 4 bases to trimming and J lost 5 bases, with 11 bases between them. This CDR3 spans 13 amino acids. Written as DNA, the CDR3 is TGTGCCAGCAGTTATAGAGGAGGGACTGAAGCTTTCTTT. It yields the protein CASSYRGGTEAFF.

This clone occurred many times. The CDR3 loop reads CASSLTSGGGTQYF. The CDR3 DNA reads as TGTGCCAGCAGCCTAACTAGCGGCGGGGGGACCCAGTACTTC. The chain uses TRBV7-2 and TRBJ2-5, with TRBD2 identical over 8 bases. In germline, CDR1 is SGHTA, CDR2 FQGNSA. The CDR3 length is 14 residues. The J segment lost 7 bases and the V segment lost 5 bases, leaving 9 bases of the junction unmatched. Variable domain in full (rest from reference TRBV7-2 and TRBJ2-5): GAGVSQSPSNKVTEKGKDVELRCDPISGHTALYWYRQSLGQGLEFLIYFQGNSAPDKSGLPSDRFSAERTGGSVSTLTIQRTQQEDSAVYLCASSLTSGGGTQYFGPGTRLLVL.

The CDR3 coding sequence is TGCGCCAGCAGCTTGGACAGTACGAATAATTCACCCCTCCACTTT. Its translation is CASSLDSTNNSPLHF. This chain joins TRBV5-1 and TRBJ1-6; D is unresolved. This CDR3 has 15 residues. V dropped 0 bases and J dropped 5 bases, with 9 bases sitting between them. Germline V gene lookup returns CDR1 SGHRS and CDR2 YFSETQ.

The chain carries TRBV6-5 and TRBJ1-1; a weak D match, TRBD1 (6 bases). The CDR3 is 15 amino acids. V was pared by 2 bases and J by 0 bases, with 10 bases between. CDR1 and CDR2 (germline): MNHEY, SVGAGI. In DNA, the CDR3 is TGTGCCAGCAGTTACGCGGGGGCTATGAACACTGAAGCTTTCTTT. This codes for CASSYAGAMNTEAFF.

This clone occurred a few times. The rearrangement uses TRBV4-1 and TRBJ2-1; the D gene is possibly TRBD2 (5 bases). The CDR3 has 15 amino acids. Trimming shortened V by 0 bases and J by 5 bases, and 11 bases separated the two germline ends. In germline, CDR1 is MGHRA, CDR2 YSYEKL. The DNA for the CDR3 is TGCGCCAGCAGCCAAGACGACTTCGGGGACAATGAGCAGTTCTTC. Translated, it gives CASSQDDFGDNEQFF.

The CDR3 here is CASSQGERGHTEAFF. DNA of the CDR3: TGTGCCAGCAGCCAAGGAGAAAGGGGGCACACTGAAGCTTTCTTT. The V gene is TRBV4-2, the J gene TRBJ1-1; TRBD1 matches at 7 bases. The CDR3 contains 15 residues. Losses at the gene ends were 1 base for V and 3 bases for J; bases not matched to a gene: 5. Per germline, CDR1 LGHNA and CDR2 YNFKEQ.

The rearrangement uses TRBV9 and TRBJ2-5, with 14 bases matching TRBD2. CDR1 is SGDLS and CDR2 is YYNGEE in the germline V gene. This CDR3 comprises 15 residues. V trimming: 3 bases; J trimming: 7 bases; junction bases outside the gene matches: 5. The CDR3 region has the DNA TGTGCCAGCAGCGCGGGACTAGCGGGGGACGGGACCCAGTACTTC. This codes for CASSAGLAGDGTQYF.

This rearrangement joins TRBV28 to TRBJ1-4, with D perhaps TRBD1 (5 bases). The V end lost 3 bases, the J end lost 3 bases, and 14 bases lay between the germline ends. CDR3 size: 16 residues. Germline V gene sequence: CDR1 MDHEN, CDR2 SYDVKM. CDR3 region: CASSFTAGLANEKLFF. The CDR3 nucleotides read TGTGCCAGCAGTTTTACTGCGGGGCTAGCTAATGAAAAACTGTTTTTT.

The chain carries TRBV7-9 and TRBJ1-1; D remains ambiguous. The CDR3 is 13 amino acids. The germline CDR1 and CDR2 sequences are SEHNR and FQNEAQ (reference sequence). V lost 0 bases and J lost 1, with 3 bases in between. The CDR3 DNA is TGTGCCAGCAGCTTAGCCGGGAACACTGAAGCTTTCTTT. The encoded protein is CASSLAGNTEAFF. Filled out from reference TRBV7-9 and TRBJ1-1, the complete variable domain reads DTGVSQNPRHKITKRGQNVTFRCDPISEHNRLYWYRQTLGQGPEFLTYFQNEAQLEKSRLLSDRFSAERPKGSFSTLEIQRTEQGDSAMYLCASSLAGNTEAFFGQGTRLTVV.

This chain links TRBV7-2 with TRBJ2-6; TRBD1 matches at 7 bases. This CDR3 is built from 16 residues. Germline CDR1 and CDR2: SGHTA and FQGNSA. Unmatched junction bases numbered 10, after V lost 7 bases and J lost 4 bases. The CDR3 coding sequence is TGTGCCAGCAACAGGGGCCCGAGATCCGGGGCCAACGTCCTGACTTTC. This sequence encodes CASNRGPRSGANVLTF.

The chain recombines TRBV7-8 with TRBJ2-7, with D tentatively TRBD1 (5 bases). With 1 base removed from V and 4 bases from J, the gap between germline ends came to 26 bases. Germline values: CDR1 SGHVS, CDR2 FQNEAQ. The CDR3 is 19 residues long. The CDR3 protein is CASSLEPIKGPSTRYEQYF. CDR3 nucleotide sequence: TGTGCCAGCAGCTTAGAACCGATCAAGGGGCCGTCTACAAGATACGAGCAGTACTTC.

This sequence joins TRBV30 and TRBJ2-7; TRBD2 matches 7 bases. CDR3 size: 15 residues. After removal of 0 bases from V and 6 bases from J, the junction contained 11 bases not matched to a gene. Germline V gene data show CDR1 as GTSNPN and CDR2 as SVGIG (reference sequence). In DNA form, the CDR3 reads TGTGCCTGGAGTGTGGGGGGGTCCCATCTAACCGAGCAGTACTTC. Translating it yields CAWSVGGSHLTEQYF.

The chain combines TRBV3-1 (or the pseudogene TRBV3-2) with TRBJ2-3; 8 bases map to TRBD2. V lost 4 bases to trimming and J lost 4 bases; unmatched junction nucleotides: 13. The CDR3 runs to 17 residues. Germline CDR1 and CDR2: LGHDT and YNNKEL (reference sequence). The CDR3 region is CASSPRYSGGSPDTQYF. The CDR3 nucleotides read TGTGCCAGCAGCCCGCGTTACAGCGGGGGTTCTCCAGATACGCAGTATTTT.

The rearrangement links TRBV11-3 to TRBJ2-7, with 7 bases that match TRBD2. V lost 7 bases to trimming and J lost 3 bases; unmatched junction nucleotides: 9. There are 14 residues in the CDR3. Germline CDR1 SGHNT, CDR2 YENEEA. This CDR3 reads CASIPLRGDYEQYF. CDR3 nucleotides: TGTGCCAGCATCCCACTCCGGGGGGACTACGAGCAGTACTTC.

The chain is built from TRBV19 and TRBJ2-2; 8 positions agree with TRBD1. The CDR3 contains 14 residues. Germline V gene data show CDR1 as LNHDA and CDR2 as SQIVND (reference sequence). Unmatched junction bases numbered 11, after V lost 10 bases and J lost 7 bases. The CDR3 loop reads CATRQGPTDGELFF. DNA of the CDR3: TGTGCCACTCGACAGGGGCCAACAGACGGGGAGCTGTTTTTT.

This chain joins TRBV5-1 and TRBJ2-7; D uncertain. This CDR3 region has 11 residues. V dropped 2 bases and J dropped 5 bases, with 5 bases sitting between them. CDR1 and CDR2 (germline): SGHRS, YFSETQ. CDR3 region: CASSLEDEQYF. CDR3 DNA: TGCGCCAGCAGCTTAGAGGACGAGCAGTACTTC. Full variable domain (outside the CDR3, taken from reference TRBV5-1 and TRBJ2-7): KAGVTQTPRYLIKTRGQQVTLSCSPISGHRSVSWYQQTPGQGLQFLFEYFSETQRNKGNFPGRFSGRQFSNSRSEMNVSTLELGDSALYLCASSLEDEQYFGPGTRLTVT.

The chain uses TRBV24-1 and TRBJ2-1; the D gene is possibly TRBD2 (6 bases). CDR3 size: 15 residues. CDR1 KGHDR and CDR2 SFDVKD come from the germline V gene. V lost 3 bases and J 7 bases, leaving 15 bases between the germline ends. CDR3 bases: TGTGCCACCAGTGATGGGGGGACGGAGAAAAATGAGCAGTTCTTC. Residues: CATSDGGTEKNEQFF.

The chain has TRBV27 and TRBJ2-7; 7 bases map to TRBD2. The CDR3 spans 14 residues. V lost 5 bases, J lost 5 bases, and 9 bases stayed unmatched. CDR1 and CDR2 from the germline V gene are MNHEY and SMNVEV (reference sequence). CDR3 residues: CASSTVGGLNEQYF. The CDR3 nucleotides read TGTGCCAGCAGTACCGTGGGGGGGTTGAACGAGCAGTACTTC.

The rearrangement uses TRBV2 and TRBJ1-2; 9 nucleotides line up with TRBD1. After removal of 6 bases from V and 8 bases from J, the junction contained 13 bases not matched to a gene. This CDR3 has 15 amino acids. Germline CDR1 is SNHLY and CDR2 is FYNNEI. This CDR3 reads CASRYSGQGLGGYTF. The CDR3 DNA reads as TGTGCCAGCAGATACTCCGGACAGGGGTTAGGAGGCTACACCTTC.

A remark on this clone: The sample has other DNA sequences that encode this CDR3 too. The chain uses TRBV12-3 or TRBV12-4 and TRBJ1-1, with a tentative D call TRBD1 (6 bases). Trimming left V 6 bases short and J 3 bases short, with 11 bases between. The CDR3 extends over 13 amino acids. The CDR3 loop reads CASSLQGYTEAFF. DNA for the CDR3: TGTGCCAGCAGCTTACAGGGTTACACTGAAGCTTTCTTT.

The chain is built from TRBV30 and TRBJ2-3; 7 bases map to TRBD2. The CDR3 is made up of 16 amino acids. Germline CDR1 is GTSNPN and CDR2 is SVGIG (reference sequence). Trimming took 2 bases from V and 5 from J; bases not matched to a gene: 13. CDR3: CAWSRGVNPSGDTQYF. The CDR3 DNA follows: TGTGCCTGGAGTCGGGGGGTAAACCCTTCCGGAGATACGCAGTATTTT. Full variable domain (rest looked up from reference TRBV30 and TRBJ2-3): SQTIHQWPATLVQPVGSPLSLECTVEGTSNPNLYWYRQAAGRGLQLLFYSVGIGQISSEVPQNLSASRPQDRQFILSSKKLLLSDSGFYLCAWSRGVNPSGDTQYFGPGTRLTVL.

This chain uses TRBV30 with TRBJ1-6; D call uncertain. CDR3 length equals 15 residues. V lost 0 bases to trimming and J lost 9 bases, with 15 bases between them. Germline CDR1 and CDR2: GTSNPN and SVGIG (reference sequence). CDR3 nucleotides: TGTGCCTGGAGTGTAGAGGGAGGCCTCAGTTCACCCCTCCACTTT. It encodes CAWSVEGGLSSPLHF.

A single count supports this clone. The chain employs TRBV30 and TRBJ1-1; 7 nucleotides match TRBD1. The CDR3 runs 16 residues. The germline V gene encodes CDR1 GTSNPN and CDR2 SVGIG (reference sequence). After removal of 4 bases from V and 3 bases from J, the junction contained 14 bases not matched to a gene. CDR3: CAWTQGVIGRDTEAFF. In nucleotides, the CDR3 is TGTGCCTGGACCCAGGGGGTAATCGGCAGGGACACTGAAGCTTTCTTT.

This clone was observed a handful of times. The chain has TRBV5-1 and TRBJ2-1; D gene unclear. CDR1 SGHRS and CDR2 YFSETQ come from the germline V gene. The CDR3 runs 16 residues. The ends were cut back, 3 bases at V and 11 bases at J, with 24 bases in the middle. CDR3 nucleotides: TGCGCCAGCAGCTCTAGACCGATTCTCACCCAACCCCAGCAGTTCTTC. Translating it yields CASSSRPILTQPQQFF.

The rearrangement joins TRBV7-2 to TRBJ2-2; weak D call: TRBD1 (5 bases). This CDR3 contains 17 residues. Germline CDR1 is SGHTA and CDR2 is FQGNSA. V lost 0 bases and J 0 bases, leaving 11 bases between the germline ends. CDR3 sequence (DNA): TGTGCCAGCAGCTTAGCGCAGCCGACAGCGAACACCGGGGAGCTGTTTTTT. It specifies CASSLAQPTANTGELFF. The whole variable domain, filled in from reference TRBV7-2 and TRBJ2-2, reads GAGVSQSPSNKVTEKGKDVELRCDPISGHTALYWYRQSLGQGLEFLIYFQGNSAPDKSGLPSDRFSAERTGGSVSTLTIQRTQQEDSAVYLCASSLAQPTANTGELFFGEGSRLTVL.

V and J are TRBV3-1 (or the pseudogene TRBV3-2) and TRBJ1-2; TRBD1 agrees at 10 bases. From germline, CDR1 is LGHDT and CDR2 YNNKEL (reference sequence). The CDR3 has 15 residues. J was trimmed by 4 bases and V by 1 base; bases with no gene match: 3. CDR3 protein: CASSQAGQGPYGYTF. The CDR3 nucleotides read TGTGCCAGCAGCCAAGCGGGACAGGGGCCCTATGGCTACACCTTC.

This clone was picked up a small number of times. Here the CDR3 reads CASSLKAGGSYEQYF. CDR3 in DNA: TGTGCCAGCAGCCTCAAAGCGGGGGGCTCCTACGAGCAGTACTTC. The chain has TRBV14 and TRBJ2-7; 9 bases are a match to TRBD2. Germline values: CDR1 SGHDN, CDR2 FVKESK. This CDR3 has 15 residues. Trimming at V came to 4 bases and at J to 0 bases, leaving 4 bases not matched to a gene. The full variable domain, its missing parts supplied by reference TRBV14 and TRBJ2-7, is EAGVTQFPSHSVIEKGQTVTLRCDPISGHDNLYWYRRVMGKEIKFLLHFVKESKQDESGMPNNRFLAERTGGTYSTLKVQPAELEDSGVYFCASSLKAGGSYEQYFGPGTRLTVT.

This sequence joins TRBV7-8 and TRBJ1-1; D not certain. CDR1 and CDR2 (germline): SGHVS, FQNEAQ. The CDR3 loop spans 14 amino acids. V was pared by 3 bases and J by 1 base, with 9 bases between. CDR3 loop: CASSLLRGNTEAFF. CDR3 DNA sequence: TGTGCCAGCAGCTTGCTCCGCGGGAACACTGAAGCTTTCTTT.

This rearrangement joins TRBV30 to TRBJ1-3; 8 positions match TRBD1. The CDR3 loop spans 14 amino acids. Trimming cost V 2 bases and J 6 bases; bases outside gene matches: 6. Germline V lookup: CDR1 GTSNPN, CDR2 SVGIG (reference sequence). CDR3 in amino acids: CAWSFQGAKNTIYF. In DNA form, the CDR3 reads TGTGCCTGGAGTTTCCAGGGGGCGAAAAACACCATATATTTT. The complete variable domain, with remaining parts taken from reference TRBV30 and TRBJ1-3, reads SQTIHQWPATLVQPVGSPLSLECTVEGTSNPNLYWYRQAAGRGLQLLFYSVGIGQISSEVPQNLSASRPQDRQFILSSKKLLLSDSGFYLCAWSFQGAKNTIYFGEGSWLTVV.